This T cell receptor beta chain derives from a study of radiation and T cells in renal cell carcinoma. Broader study findings: In blood, top tumor clones expanded by 2 weeks, shrinking by 4.

The data were produced by immunoSEQ multiplex PCR, yet TCRdb's version contains in-frame clones alone and is incomplete. The sample lists around 46,000 clones, roughly 84% occurring once. Germline CDR1 reads MNHEY; CDR2 reads SVGAGI. Trimming left V 0 bases short and J 4 bases short, with 15 bases between. This CDR3 spans 16 amino acids. This clone has just one count. Antigen specificity is unknown. Time point in this sample: baseline pretreatment blood. The treatment is: 15 Gy SBRT to primary tumor, nephrectomy 4 weeks later. Clear cell pathology was present in this patient's renal cell carcinoma. The sequencing here drew on blood, taken from a patient whose treatment included radiotherapy and nephrectomy. The TCR comes from a woman in her 70s with renal cell carcinoma. The chain employs TRBV6-5 and TRBJ1-2; tentatively, D is TRBD1 (6 bases). For the CDR3, the DNA is TGTGCCAGCAGTTACTCAGATGGACAGTCTCGCTATGGCTACACCTTC. Its protein is CASSYSDGQSRYGYTF.